The 27 T cell receptor beta chains below come from one sample, sequenced in a study of PD-1 blockade in classical Hodgkin lymphoma. Exposure to brentuximab vedotin varied, and each patient had relapsed following autologous stem cell transplantation. Assay: immunoSEQ multiplex PCR; the TCRdb copy retains only in-frame clones and omits some. The sample includes under 100,000 clones, approximately 80% of them seen just once. The sequences come from peripheral blood mononuclear cells (PBMCs), collected at baseline. Receptors originate from a human donor with classical Hodgkin lymphoma.

The chain is built from TRBV5-1 and TRBJ1-4; D gene uncertain. The CDR3 has 14 residues. CDR1 is SGHRS and CDR2 is YFSETQ in the germline V gene. Trimming cost V 2 bases and J 10 bases, with 15 bases left between them. This CDR3 reads CASSFGSAYGKLFF. DNA of the CDR3: TGCGCCAGCAGCTTTGGCAGCGCCTACGGAAAACTGTTTTTT. Using reference TRBV5-1 and TRBJ1-4 for the parts outside the CDR3, the full variable domain is KAGVTQTPRYLIKTRGQQVTLSCSPISGHRSVSWYQQTPGQGLQFLFEYFSETQRNKGNFPGRFSGRQFSNSRSEMNVSTLELGDSALYLCASSFGSAYGKLFFGSGTQLSVL.

The chain links TRBV28 to TRBJ2-7, with TRBD1 matching over 8 bases. The J segment lost 3 bases and the V segment lost 5 bases, leaving 12 bases of the junction unmatched. Germline V CDR1 and CDR2: MDHEN, SYDVKM. This CDR3 is 16 amino acids long. CDR3 DNA: TGTGCCAGCAGTGCCGCCCTTGGACAGGGAAACTACGAGCAGTACTTC. Translated: CASSAALGQGNYEQYF.

V gene TRBV18 combines with J gene TRBJ1-4; the D is unclear. The V and J ends lost 1 base and 6 bases respectively, with 12 bases between them. Germline assignment: CDR1 KGHSH and CDR2 LQKENI. This CDR3 contains 15 residues. Written as DNA, the CDR3 is TGTGCCAGCTCACCACAACGAGGGAATGATGAAAAACTGTTTTTT. Its translation: CASSPQRGNDEKLFF.

V usage is TRBV6-1 and J usage is TRBJ2-1; maybe TRBD1 (6 bases). Germline CDR1 MNHNS, CDR2 SASEGT. The CDR3 is 15 residues long. V shed 1 base and J shed 9 bases, with 16 bases lying between them. The CDR3 protein is CASSEGNRERLEQFF. The CDR3 bases are TGTGCCAGCAGTGAAGGGAACAGGGAAAGACTTGAGCAGTTCTTC.

The chain is built from TRBV10-3 and TRBJ2-7; 7 nucleotides agree with TRBD2. The CDR3 has 12 amino acids. Unmatched junction bases numbered 4, after V lost 5 bases and J lost 6 bases. Germline lookup yields CDR1 ENHRY and CDR2 SYGVKD. CDR3 sequence: CAISWTSGEQYF. CDR3 bases: TGTGCCATCAGTTGGACTAGTGGCGAGCAGTACTTC.

DNA of the CDR3: TGTGCCAGCAGCGTAGCGGTAGGCCTTTCTGACAATGAGCAGTTCTTC. As protein: CASSVAVGLSDNEQFF. V usage is TRBV9 and J usage is TRBJ2-1; no definite D call. The CDR3 is made up of 16 amino acids. The V gene lost 0 bases and the J gene lost 5 bases, with 15 bases spanning the gap. From germline, CDR1 is SGDLS and CDR2 YYNGEE.

The chain employs TRBV4-1 and TRBJ2-1; D might be TRBD2 (8 bases). Trimming shortened V by 3 bases and J by 4 bases, and 22 bases separated the two germline ends. Germline CDR1 reads MGHRA; CDR2 reads YSYEKL. The length of the CDR3 is 18 residues. DNA for the CDR3: TGCGCCAGCAGCCACAGGGGGATTCTGAGCGGGGGTTACAATGAGCAGTTCTTC. It codes for CASSHRGILSGGYNEQFF.

This chain links TRBV19 with TRBJ1-5; TRBD1 matches at 7 bases. Germline V gene sequence: CDR1 LNHDA, CDR2 SQIVND (reference sequence). The CDR3 totals 17 residues. The V gene end was trimmed by 6 bases and the J gene end by 4 bases; junction bases not matched to a gene: 15. CDR3 amino acids: CASRNPYRGRSNQPQHF. The CDR3 region has the DNA TGTGCCAGTAGGAACCCTTACAGGGGCCGTAGTAATCAGCCCCAGCATTTT.

The table lists this clone with a count of one. This chain uses TRBV5-1 with TRBJ1-2; TRBD1 matches 11 bases. This CDR3 contains 16 residues. Trimming cost V 4 bases and J 7 bases; bases outside gene matches: 12. Per the germline V gene, CDR1 is SGHRS and CDR2 is YFSETQ. CDR3 coding DNA: TGCGCCAGCAGCCAAGTCCCGGGACAGGGGGTGGTTGGCTACACCTTC. It codes for CASSQVPGQGVVGYTF.

This chain uses TRBV5-1 with TRBJ1-4; 12 bases line up with TRBD1. The V segment lost 3 bases and the J segment 8 bases; nucleotides outside the gene matches: 5. CDR1 and CDR2 from the germline V gene are SGHRS and YFSETQ. This CDR3 has 15 residues. CDR3 DNA sequence: TGCGCCAGCAGCTCGACCGGGACAGGGGGCGAAAAACTGTTTTTT. It specifies CASSSTGTGGEKLFF.

This clone occurred once. The chain links TRBV7-2 to TRBJ1-1; D perhaps matches TRBD1 (6 bases). CDR1 and CDR2 (germline): SGHTA, FQGNSA. V was cut by 5 bases and J by 1 base, with 14 bases left in between. This CDR3 comprises 15 residues. The CDR3 nucleotides read TGTGCCAGCAGCACTTGGGGCAGGGGGAACACTGAAGCTTTCTTT. This encodes CASSTWGRGNTEAFF. Complete variable domain (other parts from reference TRBV7-2 and TRBJ1-1): GAGVSQSPSNKVTEKGKDVELRCDPISGHTALYWYRQSLGQGLEFLIYFQGNSAPDKSGLPSDRFSAERTGGSVSTLTIQRTQQEDSAVYLCASSTWGRGNTEAFFGQGTRLTVV.

The V gene is TRBV10-3, the J gene TRBJ1-2; D possibly corresponds to TRBD1 (5 bases). CDR1 ENHRY and CDR2 SYGVKD come from the germline V gene. The CDR3 runs 12 residues. V was clipped by 6 bases and J by 8 bases, with 13 bases between them. The CDR3 region is CAIRETEGGYTF. In DNA form, the CDR3 reads TGTGCCATCAGGGAAACCGAGGGGGGCTACACCTTC.

The J gene is TRBJ1-5, the V gene TRBV10-3; D not certain. Germline V gene sequence: CDR1 ENHRY, CDR2 SYGVKD. The V end was cut by 3 bases, the J end by 3 bases, with 9 bases between. The CDR3 extends over 14 amino acids. The CDR3 DNA reads TGTGCCATCAGTGACGGAAGGGACAATCAGCCCCAGCATTTT. This translates into CAISDGRDNQPQHF.

The chain joins TRBV5-1 to TRBJ2-1, with D possibly matching TRBD2 (7 bases). This CDR3 spans 17 amino acids. V gave up 4 bases and J gave up 6 bases, with 23 bases separating them. Germline V gene sequence: CDR1 SGHRS, CDR2 YFSETQ. In DNA form, the CDR3 reads TGCGCCAGCAGCCCAAGAAACAGGGTTGCGGGGGTCAATGAGCAGTTCTTC. This translates into CASSPRNRVAGVNEQFF. The whole variable domain, filled in from reference TRBV5-1 and TRBJ2-1, reads KAGVTQTPRYLIKTRGQQVTLSCSPISGHRSVSWYQQTPGQGLQFLFEYFSETQRNKGNFPGRFSGRQFSNSRSEMNVSTLELGDSALYLCASSPRNRVAGVNEQFFGPGTRLTVL.

The J gene is TRBJ2-2, the V gene TRBV9; perhaps D is TRBD1 or TRBD2 (5 bases each). This CDR3 comprises 16 residues. Deletions cut 5 bases from V and 4 bases from J, with 18 bases between. Per the germline V gene, CDR1 is SGDLS and CDR2 is YYNGEE. The CDR3 sequence is CASRTPGGEGTGELFF. In DNA, the CDR3 is TGTGCCAGCAGGACCCCTGGGGGAGAAGGCACCGGGGAGCTGTTTTTT.

V usage is TRBV4-2 and J usage is TRBJ1-5, with 10 bases lining up with TRBD1. The CDR3 is 17 amino acids. V lost 2 bases to trimming and J lost 7 bases; unmatched junction nucleotides: 11. Germline V gene sequence: CDR1 LGHNA, CDR2 YNFKEQ. The CDR3 DNA follows: TGTGCCAGCAGCCAAACGTCGGGACAGGGGTCCGGCCAGCCCCAGCATTTT. Translating gives CASSQTSGQGSGQPQHF.

The chain recombines TRBV5-6 with TRBJ2-3; D not certain. The CDR3 consists of 13 residues. The germline V gene has CDR1 SGHDT and CDR2 YYEEEE. Trimming shortened V by 6 bases and J by 4 bases, and 12 bases separated the two germline ends. The CDR3 here is CASIKKGADTQYF. DNA of the CDR3: TGTGCCAGCATAAAGAAAGGCGCAGATACGCAGTATTTT. The full variable domain, its missing parts supplied by reference TRBV5-6 and TRBJ2-3, is DAGVTQSPTHLIKTRGQQVTLRCSPKSGHDTVSWYQQALGQGPQFIFQYYEEEERQRGNFPDRFSGHQFPNYSSELNVNALLLGDSALYLCASIKKGADTQYFGPGTRLTVL.

In DNA form, the CDR3 reads TGTGCCAGCAGCGTAGGGGTAGCCGATGAGCAGTTCTTC. It encodes CASSVGVADEQFF. The gene calls are TRBV9 and TRBJ2-1; D call uncertain. Germline V gives CDR1 SGDLS, CDR2 YYNGEE. The CDR3 has 13 amino acids. V was clipped by 0 bases and J by 8 bases, with 9 bases between them.

The chain couples TRBV5-1 to TRBJ1-2, with 9 bases aligning to TRBD1. The CDR3 contains 15 residues. The V segment lost 4 bases and the J segment 2 bases; nucleotides outside the gene matches: 6. Per the germline V gene, CDR1 is SGHRS and CDR2 is YFSETQ. CDR3 nucleotides: TGCGCCAGCAGCGCGGGACAGGGCGGCAACTATGGCTACACCTTC. Its protein is CASSAGQGGNYGYTF. The variable domain in full, with the rest retrieved from reference TRBV5-1 and TRBJ1-2, is KAGVTQTPRYLIKTRGQQVTLSCSPISGHRSVSWYQQTPGQGLQFLFEYFSETQRNKGNFPGRFSGRQFSNSRSEMNVSTLELGDSALYLCASSAGQGGNYGYTFGSGTRLTVV.

This clone was detected only a few times. The V and J genes are TRBV19 and TRBJ2-2; the D gene is possibly TRBD2 (7 bases). This CDR3 contains 16 residues. V lost 4 bases to trimming and J lost 6 bases, with 18 bases between them. Per the germline V gene, CDR1 is LNHDA and CDR2 is SQIVND (reference sequence). This chain's CDR3 is CASSTLAAGEAGELFF. CDR3 sequence (DNA): TGTGCCAGTAGTACCCTAGCGGCAGGGGAGGCCGGGGAGCTGTTTTTT.

The CDR3: CASSLAGPYNEQFF. CDR3 bases: TGTGCCAGCAGCTTAGCCGGGCCCTACAATGAGCAGTTCTTC. The chain combines TRBV11-1 with TRBJ2-1, with D uncertain. Per germline, CDR1 SGHAT and CDR2 FQDESV (reference sequence). V was pared by 0 bases and J by 2 bases, with 5 bases between. This CDR3 contains 14 residues.

V and J are TRBV7-2 and TRBJ2-1; the D is unclear. CDR3 length equals 12 residues. The germline CDR1 and CDR2 sequences are SGHTA and FQGNSA. V was pared by 5 bases and J by 8 bases, with 10 bases between. The CDR3 region has the DNA TGTGCCAGCAGCCGGCCTGGGGATGAGCAGTTCTTC. It encodes CASSRPGDEQFF.

Here the CDR3 DNA reads TGTGCCAGCTCACCAGGAGGGGAGGGTTGGAATACGCAGTATTTT. It encodes CASSPGGEGWNTQYF. The V call is TRBV18, the J call TRBJ2-3, with 7 bases aligning to TRBD2. V shed 2 bases and J 7 bases; nucleotides not matched to a gene: 9. This CDR3 region has 15 residues. In germline, CDR1 is KGHSH, CDR2 LQKENI. Combining the CDR3 with reference TRBV18 and TRBJ2-3 gives the whole variable domain NAGVMQNPRHLVRRRGQEARLRCSPMKGHSHVYWYRQLPEEGLKFMVYLQKENIIDESGMPKERFSAEFPKEGPSILRIQQVVRGDSAAYFCASSPGGEGWNTQYFGPGTRLTVL.

The chain joins TRBV18 to TRBJ1-4; no clear D. Germline lookup yields CDR1 KGHSH and CDR2 LQKENI. V dropped 4 bases and J dropped 0 bases, with 9 bases sitting between them. The CDR3 loop spans 15 amino acids. CDR3 in DNA: TGTGCCAGCTCACAGGGTGCGGCAACTAATGAAAAACTGTTTTTT. Encoded protein: CASSQGAATNEKLFF.

The rearrangement uses TRBV28 and TRBJ1-2, with D perhaps TRBD1 (6 bases). The CDR3 extends over 14 amino acids. Germline CDR1 MDHEN, CDR2 SYDVKM. Between the trimmed V and J ends, which lost 5 bases and 7 bases, there was a span of 17 bases. CDR3 bases: TGTGCCAGCAGTGTGGACAGCCGGAGGGGTGGCTACACCTTC. Its protein is CASSVDSRRGGYTF.

V usage is TRBV7-8 and J usage is TRBJ2-7; the D is unclear. Trimming took 3 bases from V and 4 from J, leaving 25 bases between them. The CDR3 sequence is 18 residues long. Per germline, CDR1 SGHVS and CDR2 FQNEAQ. CDR3 nucleotide sequence: TGTGCCAGCAGCTTGGGTACAGCCTCCGGGTACATTACATACGAGCAGTACTTC. Translation gives CASSLGTASGYITYEQYF.

The V call is TRBV11-2, the J call TRBJ2-1; D unclear. V was pared by 6 bases and J by 4 bases, with 16 bases between. Germline V gene sequence: CDR1 SGHAT, CDR2 FQNNGV. The length of the CDR3 is 15 residues. CDR3 in amino acids: CASRRISRAYNEQFF. The DNA of the CDR3 is TGTGCCAGCAGACGTATAAGTAGGGCTTACAATGAGCAGTTCTTC.